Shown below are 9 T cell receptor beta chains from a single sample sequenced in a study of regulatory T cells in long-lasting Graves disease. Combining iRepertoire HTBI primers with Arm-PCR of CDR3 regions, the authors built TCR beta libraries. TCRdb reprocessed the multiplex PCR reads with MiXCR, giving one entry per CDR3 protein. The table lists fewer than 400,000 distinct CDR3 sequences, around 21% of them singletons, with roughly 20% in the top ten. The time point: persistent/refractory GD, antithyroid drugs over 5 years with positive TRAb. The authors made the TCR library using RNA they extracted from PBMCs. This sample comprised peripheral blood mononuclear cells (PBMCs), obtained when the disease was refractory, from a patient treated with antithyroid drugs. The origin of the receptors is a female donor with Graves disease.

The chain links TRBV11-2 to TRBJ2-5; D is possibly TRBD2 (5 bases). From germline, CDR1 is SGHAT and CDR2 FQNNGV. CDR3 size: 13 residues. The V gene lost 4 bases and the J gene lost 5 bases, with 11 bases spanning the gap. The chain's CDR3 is CASSSTSRETQYF. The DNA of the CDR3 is TGTGCCAGCAGCTCTACTAGTCGGGAGACCCAGTACTTC.

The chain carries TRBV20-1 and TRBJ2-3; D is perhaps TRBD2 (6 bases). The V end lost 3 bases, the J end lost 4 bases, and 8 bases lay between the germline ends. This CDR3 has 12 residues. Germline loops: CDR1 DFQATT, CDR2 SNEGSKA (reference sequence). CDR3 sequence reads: CSASGSADTQYF. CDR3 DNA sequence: TGCAGTGCTAGCGGGAGTGCAGATACGCAGTATTTT.

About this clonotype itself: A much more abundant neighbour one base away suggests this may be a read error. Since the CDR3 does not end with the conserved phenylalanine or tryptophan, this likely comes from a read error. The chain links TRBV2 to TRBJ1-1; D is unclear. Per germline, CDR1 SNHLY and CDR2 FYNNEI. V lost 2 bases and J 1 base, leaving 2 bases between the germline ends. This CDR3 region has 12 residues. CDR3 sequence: CASSERNTEAFS. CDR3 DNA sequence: TGTGCCAGCAGTGAACGGAACACTGAAGCTTTCTCT.

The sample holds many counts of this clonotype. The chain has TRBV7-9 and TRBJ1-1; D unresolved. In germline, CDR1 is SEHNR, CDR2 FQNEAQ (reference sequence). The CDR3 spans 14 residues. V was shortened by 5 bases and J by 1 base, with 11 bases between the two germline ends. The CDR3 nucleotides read TGTGCCAGCAGCCCCGCCCTTACGAACACTGAAGCTTTCTTT. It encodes CASSPALTNTEAFF.

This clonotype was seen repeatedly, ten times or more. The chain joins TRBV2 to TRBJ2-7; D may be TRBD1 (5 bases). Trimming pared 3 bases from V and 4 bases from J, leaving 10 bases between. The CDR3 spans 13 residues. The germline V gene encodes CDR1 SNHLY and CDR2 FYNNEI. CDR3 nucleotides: TGTGCCAGCAGTGAGGTCAGGGATTACGAGCAGTACTTC. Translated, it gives CASSEVRDYEQYF.

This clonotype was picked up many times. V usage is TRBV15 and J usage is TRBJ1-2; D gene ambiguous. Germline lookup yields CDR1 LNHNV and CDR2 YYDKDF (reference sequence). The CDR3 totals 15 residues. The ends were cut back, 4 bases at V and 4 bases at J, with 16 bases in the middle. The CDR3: CATSIRRSGFYGYTF. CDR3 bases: TGTGCCACCAGCATCCGACGGTCAGGCTTCTATGGCTACACCTTC.

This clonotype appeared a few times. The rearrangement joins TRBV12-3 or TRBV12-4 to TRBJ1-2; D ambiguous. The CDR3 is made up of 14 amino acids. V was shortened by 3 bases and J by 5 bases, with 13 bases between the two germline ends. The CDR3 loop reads CASSFVGGGYGYTF. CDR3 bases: TGTGCCAGCAGTTTTGTTGGCGGAGGTTATGGCTACACCTTC.

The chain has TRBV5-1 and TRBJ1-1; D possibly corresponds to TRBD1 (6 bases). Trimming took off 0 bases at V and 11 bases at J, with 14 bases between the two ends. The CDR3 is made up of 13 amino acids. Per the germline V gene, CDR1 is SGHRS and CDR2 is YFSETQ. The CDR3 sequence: CASSLDGGRIAFF. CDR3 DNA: TGCGCCAGCAGCTTGGATGGGGGGCGGATTGCTTTCTTT.

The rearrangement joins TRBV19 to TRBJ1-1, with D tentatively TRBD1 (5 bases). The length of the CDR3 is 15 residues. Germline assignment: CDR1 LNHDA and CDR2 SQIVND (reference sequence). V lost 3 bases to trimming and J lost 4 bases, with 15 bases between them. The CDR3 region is CASSINWGDGTEAFF. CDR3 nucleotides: TGTGCCAGTAGTATTAATTGGGGGGACGGCACTGAAGCTTTCTTT.